The subject of this entry is one T cell receptor (beta chain). Its specificity is unknown. This CDR3 has 15 residues. Germline V gene data show CDR1 as MNHEY and CDR2 as SVGAGI. Trimming removed 6 bases at V and 3 bases at J, with 18 bases between. This sample is drawn from a study of cytomegalovirus exposure and HLA in healthy donors. Study-level results: Within the approximately 110 validation repertoires, first-cohort TCR clusters tended to co-occur, according to a later analysis.

The data were produced by immunoSEQ multiplex PCR, yet TCRdb's version contains in-frame clones alone and is incomplete. The sample contains roughly 330,000 clones, approximately 90% of which appear only once. The receptor was derived from a woman between 25 and 40 years old in good health and CMV-seropositive. The sequenced material came from PBMCs. The chain recombines TRBV6-5 with TRBJ2-7; no reliable D call. The DNA for the CDR3 is TGTGCCAGCAGCTCCGGAGCCCTTTCCAACTACGAGCAGTACTTC. It is translated as CASSSGALSNYEQYF.